These 14 T cell receptor beta chains originate from one sample sequenced in a study of CD8+CD57+ T cells in acquired aplastic anemia. Patients selected for sequencing had displayed CD8+CD57+ cell expansion by flow cytometry. For CDR3 and TCR beta VDJ profiling, genomic DNA was the template used. TCRdb re-called the reads through MiXCR, storing one row per CDR3 protein. The data show around 500,000 distinct CDR3 sequences, around 30% seen once. The material sequenced was sorted CD4+, CD8+, or CD8+CD57+ T cells (not recorded which) from PBMCs. These receptors were collected from a human donor with aplastic anemia.

The chain's CDR3 is CASSSHPSGRDNEQFF. In DNA form, the CDR3 reads TGTGCCAGTAGTTCGCACCCTAGCGGGAGGGACAATGAGCAGTTCTTC. This chain uses TRBV19 with TRBJ2-1; 12 nucleotides agree with TRBD2. V lost 5 bases and J lost 5; bases outside the gene matches: 7. This CDR3 contains 16 residues. Germline values: CDR1 LNHDA, CDR2 SQIVND (reference sequence). The full variable domain, completed using reference TRBV19 and TRBJ2-1, is DGGITQSPKYLFRKEGQNVTLSCEQNLNHDAMYWYRQDPGQGLRLIYYSQIVNDFQKGDIAEGYSVSREKKESFPLTVTSAQKNPTAFYLCASSSHPSGRDNEQFFGPGTRLTVL.

This clonotype was found a few times. The chain employs TRBV11-1 and TRBJ1-5; D is unresolved. The CDR3 totals 17 residues. V dropped 5 bases and J dropped 2 bases, with 19 bases sitting between them. Looked up from germline, CDR1 is SGHAT and CDR2 is FQDESV (reference sequence). The CDR3 DNA follows: TGTGCCAGCAGCAACTCAACAACGGACTCGGGCAATCAGCCCCAGCATTTT. Translation: CASSNSTTDSGNQPQHF.

On this clonotype itself: Given a much more abundant clone one base away, this may be a read error. The rearrangement links TRBV9 to TRBJ1-1; TRBD1 agrees at 9 bases. The V gene end was trimmed by 4 bases and the J gene end by 4 bases; junction bases not matched to a gene: 8. CDR1 SGDLS and CDR2 YYNGEE come from the germline V gene. This CDR3 is built from 15 residues. The CDR3 spells CASSFGTGHGTEAFF. As DNA, the CDR3 is TGTGCCAGCAGCTTCGGGACAGGGCACGGCACTGAAGCTTTCTTT.

This chain links TRBV2 with TRBJ1-1; 8 bases are shared with TRBD1. V lost 6 bases, J lost 5 bases, and 5 bases stayed unmatched. This CDR3 is built from 13 residues. The V gene's germline CDR1 is SNHLY and CDR2 FYNNEI. In DNA form, the CDR3 reads TGTGCCAGCAGACGGACAGGGTGGACTGAAGCTTTCTTT. Translating it yields CASRRTGWTEAFF.

In the case of this clonotype: A clone one base away is much larger, so this may be a read error. The rearrangement links TRBV12-3 or TRBV12-4 to TRBJ1-5, with 10 bases identical to TRBD1. The CDR3 runs 14 residues. As DNA, the CDR3 is TGTGCCGGCAGTGGGACAGGGGAACGTCAGCCCCAGCATTTT. Translated: CAGSGTGERQPQHF.

A few counts support this clonotype. CDR3 sequence (DNA): TGCAGTGCTAGAGATACAGGAAACTCCTACGAGCAGTACTTC. Translating gives CSARDTGNSYEQYF. This rearrangement joins TRBV20-1 to TRBJ2-7; a weak D match, TRBD1 (5 bases). Germline assignment: CDR1 DFQATT and CDR2 SNEGSKA (reference sequence). V was cut by 0 bases and J by 0 bases, with 9 bases left in between. This CDR3 is 14 amino acids long.

This clonotype was found a few times. The CDR3 spells CASSARDREKVYYGYTF. The CDR3 region has the DNA TGTGCCAGCAGCGCCCGGGACAGGGAAAAAGTTTACTATGGCTACACCTTC. The chain is built from TRBV9 and TRBJ1-2; TRBD1 matches at 9 bases. Germline V gene data show CDR1 as SGDLS and CDR2 as YYNGEE. This CDR3 has 17 amino acids. Trimming removed 3 bases from V and 3 bases from J; junction bases left unmatched: 12.

In this sample, this clonotype turned up many times. V gene TRBV3-1 combines with J gene TRBJ1-6; no reliable D call. The length of the CDR3 is 13 residues. The germline CDR1 and CDR2 sequences are LGHDT and YNNKEL (reference sequence). V was clipped by 3 bases and J by 8 bases, with 8 bases between them. The CDR3: CASSQVDDSPLHF. For the CDR3, the DNA is TGTGCCAGCAGCCAGGTGGATGATTCACCCCTCCACTTT.

Turning to this clonotype: This clone may be a read error of a much larger clone one base away. The CDR3 carries no conserved terminal phenylalanine or tryptophan, so it likely arises from a read error. The J gene is TRBJ1-5, the V gene TRBV2, with D tentatively TRBD1 (5 bases). V lost 2 bases, J lost 0 bases, and 11 bases lay in between. This CDR3 region has 16 residues. Per the germline V gene, CDR1 is SNHLY and CDR2 is FYNNEI. The CDR3 protein is CASSEIAGFSNQPQHS. CDR3 in DNA: TGTGCCAGCAGTGAAATCGCAGGGTTTAGCAATCAGCCCCAGCATTCT.

This clonotype was seen at least ten times. The CDR3 DNA sequence: TGCACCGGAACTCGGGCGGGAGCTCTTGAGACCCAGTACTTC. Translation: CTGTRAGALETQYF. The V and J genes are TRBV29-1 and TRBJ2-5; 7 bases align to TRBD2. Per germline, CDR1 SQVTM and CDR2 ANQGSEA. This CDR3 is 14 amino acids long.

This chain joins TRBV29-1 and TRBJ2-1, with 8 bases lining up with TRBD1. Germline V CDR1 and CDR2: SQVTM, ANQGSEA. Losses at the gene ends were 6 bases for V and 4 bases for J; bases not matched to a gene: 5. The CDR3 has 13 residues. The CDR3 DNA follows: TGCAGCGTGTGGACAGGGAATTACAATGAGCAGTTCTTC. Translation: CSVWTGNYNEQFF.

This clonotype was counted at least ten times. This chain uses TRBV2 with TRBJ2-2, with D perhaps being TRBD1 or TRBD2 (5 bases each). The CDR3 is 14 residues long. Trimming took 8 bases from V and 7 from J, leaving 17 bases between them. CDR1 SNHLY and CDR2 FYNNEI come from the germline V gene. CDR3 DNA: TGTGCCAGCGAAGGGACCAAGGAGGTCGGGGAGCTGTTTTTT. The encoded protein is CASEGTKEVGELFF.

The chain couples TRBV7-6 to TRBJ2-1; D is unresolved. With 4 bases removed from V and 0 bases from J, the gap between germline ends came to 19 bases. The CDR3 totals 18 residues. Germline CDR1 reads SGHVS; CDR2 reads FNYEAQ. The CDR3 sequence: CASSSFKGRKDSYNEQFF. The CDR3 DNA reads TGTGCCAGCAGCTCCTTTAAAGGCCGGAAAGACTCCTACAATGAGCAGTTCTTC.

The chain recombines TRBV9 with TRBJ2-1, with TRBD2 identical over 14 bases. Germline CDR1 SGDLS, CDR2 YYNGEE. V shed 4 bases and J 9 bases; nucleotides not matched to a gene: 3. The CDR3 covers 14 residues. CDR3 bases: TGTGCCAGCAGCCCGGGACTAGCGGGGGTTGAGCAGTTCTTC. It codes for CASSPGLAGVEQFF.